This TCR beta chain was recovered during a study of cytomegalovirus exposure and HLA in healthy donors. The length of the CDR3 is 12 residues. Looked up from germline, CDR1 is MNHGY and CDR2 is SAAAGT. The V and J ends lost 4 bases and 3 bases respectively, with 7 bases between them. PCR was performed using 60 Vbeta and 13 Jbeta primers. Data came from immunoSEQ multiplex PCR; TCRdb stores just in-frame clones and leaves some out. The sample lists about 94,000 clones, around 74% occurring once. The sequence was collected from a man aged 35 to 55 in good health and CMV-seropositive. The chain uses TRBV6-8 and TRBJ2-7, with a weak D call TRBD2 (5 bases). Sequencing was performed on PBMCs. The CDR3 region is CASSSGNYEQYF. CDR3 bases: TGTGCCAGCAGTTCCGGGAACTACGAGCAGTACTTC.